This T cell receptor (beta chain) was captured by sequencing in a study of T cell responses to AZD1222 COVID-19 vaccine. Points from the study as a whole: Among those given AZD1222, only five or six were seropositive at baseline.

Germline CDR1 MNHNS, CDR2 SASEGT. CDR3 length: 15 residues. Trimming shortened V by 1 base and J by 4 bases, and 14 bases separated the two germline ends. Clones were sequenced by immunoSEQ multiplex PCR, and TCRdb holds only the in-frame ones, with some missing. The sample lists some 45,000 clones; 80% to 95% were seen once. As regards this clone: Its antigen remains unidentified.

The rearrangement links TRBV6-1 to TRBJ2-7; D assignment may be TRBD1 or TRBD2 (5 bases each). This sample comprised peripheral blood, obtained 28 days after the second AZD1222 dose. The TCR was taken from an adult who received the AZD1222 COVID-19 vaccine. The CDR3 nucleotides are TGTGCCAGCAGTGAAGATGAGGGGAAAGGTTACGAGCAGTACTTC. Encoded protein: CASSEDEGKGYEQYF.